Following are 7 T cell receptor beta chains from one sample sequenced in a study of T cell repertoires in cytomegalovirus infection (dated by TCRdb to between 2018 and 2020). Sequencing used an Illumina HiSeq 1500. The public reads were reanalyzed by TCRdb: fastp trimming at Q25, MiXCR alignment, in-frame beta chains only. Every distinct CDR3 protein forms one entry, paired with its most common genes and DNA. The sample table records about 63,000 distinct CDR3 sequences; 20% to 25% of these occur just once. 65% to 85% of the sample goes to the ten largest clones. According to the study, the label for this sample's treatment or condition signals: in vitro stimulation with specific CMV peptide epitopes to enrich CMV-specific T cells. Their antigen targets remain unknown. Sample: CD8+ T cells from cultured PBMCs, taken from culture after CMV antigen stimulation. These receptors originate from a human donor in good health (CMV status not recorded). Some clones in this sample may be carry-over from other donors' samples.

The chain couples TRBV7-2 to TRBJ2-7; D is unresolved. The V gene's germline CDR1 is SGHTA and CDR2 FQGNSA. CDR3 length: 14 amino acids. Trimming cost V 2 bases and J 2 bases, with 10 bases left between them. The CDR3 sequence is CASSLSDGPYEQYF. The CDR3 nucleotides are TGTGCCAGCAGCTTATCCGATGGTCCCTACGAGCAGTACTTC. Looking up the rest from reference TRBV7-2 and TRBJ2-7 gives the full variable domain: GAGVSQSPSNKVTEKGKDVELRCDPISGHTALYWYRQSLGQGLEFLIYFQGNSAPDKSGLPSDRFSAERTGGSVSTLTIQRTQQEDSAVYLCASSLSDGPYEQYFGPGTRLTVT.

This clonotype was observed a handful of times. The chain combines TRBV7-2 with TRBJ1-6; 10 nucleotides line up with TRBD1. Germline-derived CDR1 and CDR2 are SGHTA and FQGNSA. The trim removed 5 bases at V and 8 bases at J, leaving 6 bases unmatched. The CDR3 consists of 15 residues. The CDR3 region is CASSHRDRGDSPLHF. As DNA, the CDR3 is TGTGCCAGCAGCCACCGGGACAGGGGAGATTCACCCCTCCACTTT.

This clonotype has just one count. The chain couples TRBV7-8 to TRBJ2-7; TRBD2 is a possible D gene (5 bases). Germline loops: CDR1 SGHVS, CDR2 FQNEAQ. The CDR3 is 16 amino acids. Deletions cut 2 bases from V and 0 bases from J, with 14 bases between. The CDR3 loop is CASSLYTATSSYEQYF. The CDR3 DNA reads TGTGCCAGCAGCTTATATACGGCTACTAGCTCCTACGAGCAGTACTTC.

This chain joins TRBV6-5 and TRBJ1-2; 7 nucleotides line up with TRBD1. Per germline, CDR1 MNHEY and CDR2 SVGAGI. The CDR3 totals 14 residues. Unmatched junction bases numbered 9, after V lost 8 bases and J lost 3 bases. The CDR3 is CASGGGPLDYGYTF. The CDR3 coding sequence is TGTGCCAGCGGAGGGGGCCCTTTGGACTATGGCTACACCTTC.

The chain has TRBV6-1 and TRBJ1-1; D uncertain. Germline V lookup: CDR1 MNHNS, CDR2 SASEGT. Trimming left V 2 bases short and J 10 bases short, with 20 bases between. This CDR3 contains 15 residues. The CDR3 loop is CASSEISATTPGAFF. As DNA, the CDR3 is TGTGCCAGCAGTGAAATCTCGGCCACGACTCCGGGAGCTTTCTTT.

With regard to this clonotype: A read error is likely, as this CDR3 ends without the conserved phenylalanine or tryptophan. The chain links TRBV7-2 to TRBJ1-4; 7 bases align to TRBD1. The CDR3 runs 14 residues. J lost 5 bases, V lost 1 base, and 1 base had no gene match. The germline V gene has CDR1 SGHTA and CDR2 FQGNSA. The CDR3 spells CASSLGTGNEKLFY. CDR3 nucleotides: TGTGCCAGCAGCTTAGGGACAGGAAATGAAAAACTGTTTTAT.

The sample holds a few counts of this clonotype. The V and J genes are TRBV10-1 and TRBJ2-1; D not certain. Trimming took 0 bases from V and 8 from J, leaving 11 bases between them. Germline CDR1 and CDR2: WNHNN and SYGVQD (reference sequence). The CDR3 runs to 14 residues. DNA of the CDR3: TGCGCCAGCAGTGAGTCCACTCCCTCCCATGAGCAGTTCTTC. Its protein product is CASSESTPSHEQFF.